Here is one TCR beta chain with its context. What it recognizes is unknown. The entry originates in a study of blood T cells in healthy people across ages. For the study at large: With template switching, about one barcoded beta molecule was captured per two T cells.

Through a sample-barcoded 5' primer and a J-beta primer mix, a second PCR was run for roughly 6 to 11 cycles. TCRdb used MiXCR to reprocess the 5' RACE reads, holding one entry per CDR3 protein. The profile covers almost 800,000 distinct CDR3 sequences, with over 45% appearing a single time and roughly 22% taken by the ten largest. Study findings and constraints: Roughly linear declines in TCR beta diversity per million T cells occurred with age. Donors of long life had a larger count of naive CD4+ cells and greater diversity than aged donors.

PBMCs numbering at least 7 million were isolated per sample. The V gene's germline CDR1 is DFQATT and CDR2 SNEGSKA (reference sequence). This CDR3 region has 15 residues. The germline V and J ends were trimmed by 6 bases and 1 base, with 18 bases remaining between them. The chain recombines TRBV20-1 with TRBJ2-5, with D possibly being TRBD2 (7 bases). Input material: blood. The sequence was obtained from a man aged 25-45 years in good health. CDR3 region: CSALRGGKLQETQYF. DNA for the CDR3: TGCAGTGCCCTAAGGGGGGGGAAACTCCAAGAGACCCAGTACTTC.